One and the same sample provided the 9 T cell receptor beta chains below, sequenced in a study of OX40 agonist ivuxolimab in advanced cancers. Profiled with immunoSEQ multiplex PCR; TCRdb holds only in-frame clones, not every one. Here the sample spans approximately 55,000 clones, around 90% being singletons. The sample in question was CD4+ or CD8+ T cells sorted from blood, obtained in a trial of the OX40 agonist ivuxolimab. These receptors all come from an adult with an advanced solid tumor such as melanoma, head and neck, liver or kidney cancer.

The V call is TRBV11-2, the J call TRBJ2-7, with TRBD2 identical over 8 bases. The CDR3 has 12 residues. Germline loops: CDR1 SGHAT, CDR2 FQNNGV. Trimming took 5 bases from V and 11 from J; bases not matched to a gene: 8. CDR3 protein: CASSHLAGWEYF. In DNA, the CDR3 is TGTGCCAGCAGCCACTTAGCGGGGTGGGAGTACTTC. The variable domain in full, completed from reference TRBV11-2 and TRBJ2-7, reads EAGVAQSPRYKIIEKRQSVAFWCNPISGHATLYWYQQILGQGPKLLIQFQNNGVVDDSQLPKDRFSAERLKGVDSTLKIQPAKLEDSAVYLCASSHLAGWEYFGPGTRLTVT.

As DNA, the CDR3 is TGTGCCAGTAGTATTCATCCAGGGATCAATCAGCCCCAGCATTTT. It yields the protein CASSIHPGINQPQHF. The rearrangement links TRBV19 to TRBJ1-5; TRBD1 might be the D (5 bases). Germline loops: CDR1 LNHDA, CDR2 SQIVND (reference sequence). CDR3 length: 15 residues. V gave up 3 bases and J gave up 3 bases, with 12 bases separating them.

The chain carries TRBV18 and TRBJ1-1; TRBD1 is a possible D gene (5 bases). The ends were cut back, 6 bases at V and 5 bases at J, with 13 bases in the middle. Germline CDR1 KGHSH, CDR2 LQKENI. This CDR3 is 13 amino acids long. CDR3 protein: CASSPGAATEAFF. For the CDR3, the DNA is TGTGCCAGCTCCCCTGGGGCGGCTACTGAAGCTTTCTTT.

The chain is built from TRBV7-2 and TRBJ1-4; 11 nucleotides align to TRBD1. CDR1 SGHTA and CDR2 FQGNSA come from the germline V gene. The CDR3 sequence is 14 residues long. J gave up 6 bases and V 5 bases, and 2 bases lay outside the gene matches. The chain's CDR3 is CASSMDRGHEKLFF. In DNA form, the CDR3 reads TGTGCCAGCAGCATGGACAGGGGGCATGAAAAACTGTTTTTT.

This clone is a singleton in its sample. CDR3 sequence: CASSYGGRLNTEAFF. CDR3 DNA: TGTGCCAGCAGTTACGGGGGACGGTTGAACACTGAAGCTTTCTTT. The rearrangement joins TRBV6-5 to TRBJ1-1; D might be TRBD1 (5 bases). CDR3 length: 15 amino acids. Germline CDR1 and CDR2: MNHEY and SVGAGI. With 2 bases removed from V and 0 bases from J, the gap between germline ends came to 10 bases.

The chain uses TRBV19 and TRBJ1-3, with D possibly matching TRBD1 (6 bases). Per germline, CDR1 LNHDA and CDR2 SQIVND (reference sequence). The CDR3 sequence is 15 residues long. V dropped 6 bases and J dropped 4 bases, with 16 bases sitting between them. The chain's CDR3 is CASRHTTGTGNTIYF. The CDR3 DNA sequence: TGTGCCAGTAGACATACCACGGGGACAGGAAACACCATATATTTT.

The chain recombines TRBV5-1 with TRBJ2-3; 7 bases agree with TRBD1. Trimming at V came to 4 bases and at J to 0 bases, leaving 2 bases not matched to a gene. Germline CDR1 SGHRS, CDR2 YFSETQ. CDR3 length: 14 amino acids. CDR3 in DNA: TGCGCCAGCAGCAGGGACAGTAGCACAGATACGCAGTATTTT. It is translated as CASSRDSSTDTQYF.

V and J are TRBV19 and TRBJ2-1; no clear D. Germline V gene lookup returns CDR1 LNHDA and CDR2 SQIVND (reference sequence). With 6 bases removed from V and 1 base from J, the gap between germline ends came to 13 bases. The CDR3 extends over 15 amino acids. The CDR3 DNA reads as TGTGCCAGTAGCCCACGGGTTGATTCCTACAATGAGCAGTTCTTC. Translating gives CASSPRVDSYNEQFF.

The V and J genes are TRBV19 and TRBJ1-1, with D unresolved. CDR1 is LNHDA, CDR2 SQIVND, per germline (reference sequence). V was trimmed by 5 bases and J by 0 bases, leaving 7 bases between them. The CDR3 loop spans 13 amino acids. In nucleotides, the CDR3 is TGTGCCAGTAGTTTAACAGTGAACACTGAAGCTTTCTTT. Translated, it gives CASSLTVNTEAFF.